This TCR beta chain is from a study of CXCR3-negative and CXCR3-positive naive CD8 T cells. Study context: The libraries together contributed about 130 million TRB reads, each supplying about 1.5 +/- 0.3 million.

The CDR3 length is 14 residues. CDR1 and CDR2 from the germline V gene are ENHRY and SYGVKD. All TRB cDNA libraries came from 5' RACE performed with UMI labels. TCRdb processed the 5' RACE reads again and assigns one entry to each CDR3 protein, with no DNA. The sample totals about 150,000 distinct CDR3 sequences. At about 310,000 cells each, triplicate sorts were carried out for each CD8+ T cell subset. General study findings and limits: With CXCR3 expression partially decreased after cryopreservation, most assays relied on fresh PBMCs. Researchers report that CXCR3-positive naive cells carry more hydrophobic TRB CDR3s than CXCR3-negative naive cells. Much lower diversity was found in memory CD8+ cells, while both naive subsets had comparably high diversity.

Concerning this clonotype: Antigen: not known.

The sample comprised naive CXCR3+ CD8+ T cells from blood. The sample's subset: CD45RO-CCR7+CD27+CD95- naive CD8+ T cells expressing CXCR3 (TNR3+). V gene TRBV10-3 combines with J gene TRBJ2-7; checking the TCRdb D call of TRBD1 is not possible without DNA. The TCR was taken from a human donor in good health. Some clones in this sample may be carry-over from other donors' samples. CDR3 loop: CAISGDRRSYEQYF.